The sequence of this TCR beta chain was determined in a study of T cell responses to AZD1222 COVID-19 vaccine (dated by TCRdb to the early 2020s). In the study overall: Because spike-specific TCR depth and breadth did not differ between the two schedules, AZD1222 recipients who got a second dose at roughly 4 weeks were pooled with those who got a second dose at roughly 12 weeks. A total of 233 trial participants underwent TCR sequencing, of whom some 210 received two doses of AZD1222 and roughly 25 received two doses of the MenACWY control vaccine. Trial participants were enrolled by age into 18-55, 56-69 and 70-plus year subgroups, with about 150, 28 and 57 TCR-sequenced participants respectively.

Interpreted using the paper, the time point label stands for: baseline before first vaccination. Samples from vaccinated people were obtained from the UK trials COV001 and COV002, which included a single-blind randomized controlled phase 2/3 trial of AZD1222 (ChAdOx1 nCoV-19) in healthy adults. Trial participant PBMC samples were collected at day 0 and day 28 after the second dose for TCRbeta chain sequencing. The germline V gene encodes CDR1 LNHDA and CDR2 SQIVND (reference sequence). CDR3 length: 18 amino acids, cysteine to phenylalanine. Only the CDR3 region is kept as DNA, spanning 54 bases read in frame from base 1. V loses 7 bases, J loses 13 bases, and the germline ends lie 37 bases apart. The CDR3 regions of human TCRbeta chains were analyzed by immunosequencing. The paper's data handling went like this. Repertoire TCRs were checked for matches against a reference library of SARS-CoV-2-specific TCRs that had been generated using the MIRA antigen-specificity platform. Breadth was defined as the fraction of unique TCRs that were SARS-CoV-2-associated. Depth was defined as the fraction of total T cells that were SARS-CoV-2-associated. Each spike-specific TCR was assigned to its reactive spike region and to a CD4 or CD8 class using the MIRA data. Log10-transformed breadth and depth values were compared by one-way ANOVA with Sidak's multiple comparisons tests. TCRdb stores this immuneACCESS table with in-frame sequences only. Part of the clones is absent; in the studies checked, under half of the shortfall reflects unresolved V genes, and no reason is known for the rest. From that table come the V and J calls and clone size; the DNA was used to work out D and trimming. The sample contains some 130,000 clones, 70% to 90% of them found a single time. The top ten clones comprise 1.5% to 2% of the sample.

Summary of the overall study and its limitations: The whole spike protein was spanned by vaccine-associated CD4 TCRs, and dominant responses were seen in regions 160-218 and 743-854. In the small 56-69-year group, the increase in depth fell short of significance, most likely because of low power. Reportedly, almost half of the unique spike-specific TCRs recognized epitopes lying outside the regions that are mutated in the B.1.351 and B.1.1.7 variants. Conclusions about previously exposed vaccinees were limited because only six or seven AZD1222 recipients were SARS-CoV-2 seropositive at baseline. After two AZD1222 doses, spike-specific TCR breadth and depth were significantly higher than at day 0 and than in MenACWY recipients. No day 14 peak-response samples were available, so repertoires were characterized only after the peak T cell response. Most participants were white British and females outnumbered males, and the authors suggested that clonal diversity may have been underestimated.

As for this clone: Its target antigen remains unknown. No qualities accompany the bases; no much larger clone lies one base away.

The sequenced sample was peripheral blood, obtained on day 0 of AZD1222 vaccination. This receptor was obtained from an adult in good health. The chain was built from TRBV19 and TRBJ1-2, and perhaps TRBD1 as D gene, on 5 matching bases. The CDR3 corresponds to CASTSHKGGESSKRLLTF. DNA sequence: TGTGCCAGTACCTCACATAAGGGAGGGGAGAGCTCGAAAAGGCTACTCACCTTC.